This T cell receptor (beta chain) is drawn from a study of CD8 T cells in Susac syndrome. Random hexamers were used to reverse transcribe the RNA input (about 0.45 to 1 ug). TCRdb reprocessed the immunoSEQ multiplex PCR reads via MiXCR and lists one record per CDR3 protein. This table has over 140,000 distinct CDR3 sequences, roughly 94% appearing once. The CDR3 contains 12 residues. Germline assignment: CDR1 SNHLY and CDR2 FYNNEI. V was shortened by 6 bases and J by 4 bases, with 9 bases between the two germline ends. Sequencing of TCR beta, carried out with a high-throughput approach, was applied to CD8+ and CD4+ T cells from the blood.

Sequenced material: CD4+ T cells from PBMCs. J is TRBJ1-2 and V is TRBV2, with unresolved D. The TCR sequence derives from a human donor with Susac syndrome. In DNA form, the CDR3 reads TGTGCCAGCAGCGAAAACCGCTATGGCTACACCTTC. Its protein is CASSENRYGYTF. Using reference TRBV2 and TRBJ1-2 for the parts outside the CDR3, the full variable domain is EPEVTQTPSHQVTQMGQEVILRCVPISNHLYFYWYRQILGQKVEFLVSFYNNEISEKSEIFDDQFSVERPDGSNFTLKIRSTKLEDSAMYFCASSENRYGYTFGSGTRLTVV.